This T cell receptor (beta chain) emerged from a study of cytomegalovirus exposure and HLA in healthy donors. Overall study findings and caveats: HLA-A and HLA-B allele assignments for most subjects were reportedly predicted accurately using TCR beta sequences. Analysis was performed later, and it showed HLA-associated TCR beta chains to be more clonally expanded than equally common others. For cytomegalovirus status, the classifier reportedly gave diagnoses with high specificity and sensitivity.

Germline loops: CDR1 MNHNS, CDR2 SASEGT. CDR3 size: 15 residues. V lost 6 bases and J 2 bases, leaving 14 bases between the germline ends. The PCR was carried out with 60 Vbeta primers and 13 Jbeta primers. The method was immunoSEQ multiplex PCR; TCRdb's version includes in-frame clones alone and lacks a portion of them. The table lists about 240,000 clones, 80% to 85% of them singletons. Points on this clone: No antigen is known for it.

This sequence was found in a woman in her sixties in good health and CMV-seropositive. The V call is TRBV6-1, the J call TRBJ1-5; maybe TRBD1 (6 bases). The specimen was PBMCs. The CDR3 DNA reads TGTGCCAGCAGCGTGGACAGAAGCCGCAATCAGCCCCAGCATTTT. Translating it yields CASSVDRSRNQPQHF.